The T cell receptor beta chain described here comes from a study of T cell clonality in common variable immunodeficiency. Study outcomes and limitations: CVID subjects showed higher TCRbeta clonality than healthy controls. Fewer deletions and N-nucleotide insertions were reportedly seen in common variable immunodeficiency TCR beta sequences.

Only in-frame clones appear in the TCRdb table, and some are missing; sequencing was by immunoSEQ multiplex PCR. This sample comprises 51,000 or so clones, none seen once only. This clone was counted many times. Its matching antigen is unknown. Coverage ceases 3 residues before the CDR3 finishes, and the germline J gene fills in the end. Germline CDR1 is DFQATT and CDR2 is SNEGSKA (reference sequence). V was clipped by 2 bases and J by 8 bases; unmatched bases: 11. This CDR3 contains 15 residues. The genes are TRBV20-1 and TRBJ2-2, with 7 nucleotides matching TRBD2. The specimen was peripheral blood mononuclear cells. The clonotype originates from a person aged 18 to 70 in good health. The DNA read from the CDR3 is TGCAGTGCTAGAAGGGCGGGGGAGATCGCGGGGGAG. This gives the protein CSARRAGEIAGE. The entire CDR3 reads CSARRAGEIAGELFF.